This entry features one T cell receptor beta chain sequence. The antigen is undetermined. The data are from a study of cytomegalovirus exposure and HLA in healthy donors. Study-wide findings and caveats: The study assumed roughly uniform donor sequencing depth for presence/absence analyses.

13 Jbeta primers and 60 Vbeta primers were used for the PCR. Measured with immunoSEQ multiplex PCR; TCRdb has only the in-frame clones, and not every one. The specimen's table records 150,000 to 250,000 clones. The V end lost 5 bases, the J end lost 2 bases, and 10 bases lay between the germline ends. The CDR3 runs 13 residues. Germline lookup yields CDR1 SGHVS and CDR2 FNYEAQ. The chain links TRBV7-6 to TRBJ2-7, with D possibly TRBD1 on 6 matching bases. This TCR came from a boy between 5 and 17 years old in good health and CMV-seronegative. Material for sequencing was PBMCs. The CDR3 coding sequence is TGTGCCAGCAGCCCTGGACAGACCTACGAGCAGTACTTC. The encoded protein is CASSPGQTYEQYF.